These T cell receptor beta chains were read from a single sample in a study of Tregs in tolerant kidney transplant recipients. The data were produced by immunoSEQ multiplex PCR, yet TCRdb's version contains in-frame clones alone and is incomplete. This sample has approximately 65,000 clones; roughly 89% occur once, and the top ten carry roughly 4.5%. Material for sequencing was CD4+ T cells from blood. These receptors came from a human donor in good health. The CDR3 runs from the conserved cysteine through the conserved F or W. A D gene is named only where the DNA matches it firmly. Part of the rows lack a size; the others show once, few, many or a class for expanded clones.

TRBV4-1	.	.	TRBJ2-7	CASSQDSLTYEQYF	TGCGCCAGCAGCCAAGATTCCTTAACCTACGAGCAGTACTTC
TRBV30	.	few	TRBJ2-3	CAWSALDTQYF	TGTGCCTGGAGTGCCCTGGATACGCAGTATTTT
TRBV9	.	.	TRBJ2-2	CASSVVSQGPGELFF	TGTGCCAGCAGCGTAGTAAGCCAGGGTCCCGGGGAGCTGTTTTTT
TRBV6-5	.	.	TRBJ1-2	CASSLEGVEAYGYTF	TGTGCCAGCAGTTTGGAGGGGGTGGAAGCCTATGGCTACACCTTC
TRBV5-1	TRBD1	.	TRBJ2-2	CASSLGQGNTGELFF	TGCGCCAGCAGCCTGGGACAGGGGAACACCGGGGAGCTGTTTTTT
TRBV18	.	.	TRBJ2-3	CASSVDSPDTQYF	TGTGCCAGCTCCGTTGATAGCCCAGATACGCAGTATTTT
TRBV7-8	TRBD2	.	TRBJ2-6	CASSFTSGGASGANVLTF	TGTGCCAGCAGCTTTACTAGCGGGGGGGCCTCTGGGGCCAACGTCCTGACTTTC
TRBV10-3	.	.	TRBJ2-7	CAISEGFSPYEQYF	TGTGCCATCAGTGAGGGATTCTCCCCCTACGAGCAGTACTTC
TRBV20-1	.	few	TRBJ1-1	CSARMNTEAFF	TGCAGTGCTAGGATGAACACTGAAGCTTTCTTT
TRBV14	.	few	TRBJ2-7	CASRPSVGASKQYF	TGTGCCAGCAGGCCCAGCGTAGGGGCCTCGAAGCAGTACTTC
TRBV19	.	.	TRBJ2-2	CASTGRGELFF	TGTGCCAGTACGGGGAGGGGGGAGCTGTTTTTT
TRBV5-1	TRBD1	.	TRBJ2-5	CASSRGQGGKETQYF	TGCGCCAGCAGCCGGGGACAGGGGGGGAAGGAGACCCAGTACTTC
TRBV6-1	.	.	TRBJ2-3	CASSPLGTPTDTQYF	TGTGCCAGCAGCCCTCTCGGGACTCCAACCGATACGCAGTATTTT
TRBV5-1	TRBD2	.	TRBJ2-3	CASSLEFGTSGRESTDTQYF	TGCGCCAGCAGCTTGGAATTCGGGACTAGCGGGAGGGAAAGCACAGATACGCAGTATTTT